This is a list of T cell receptor beta chains from one sample in a study of PD-L1 blockade in urothelial cancer. TCRdb's table, derived via immunoSEQ multiplex PCR, lists solely in-frame clones and lacks some. The table includes around 93,000 clones, over 80% detected once. Material: PBMCs, obtained around atezolizumab (anti-PD-L1) treatment. All receptors come from a man between 65 and 85 years old with urothelial cancer. The CDR3 runs from the conserved cysteine through the conserved F or W. A D gene is named only where the DNA matches it firmly. Some rows mark clone size as missing; the rest say once, few, many or name a class of expanded clone.

j_gene: TRBJ1-1; v_gene: TRBV6-1; d_gene: TRBD1; abundance: NA; CDR3nt: TGTGCCAGCAATGACAGGGGGCTGGGGACTGAAGCTTTCTTT; CDR3aa: CASNDRGLGTEAFF
j_gene: TRBJ2-5; v_gene: TRBV6-5; d_gene: NA; abundance: NA; CDR3nt: TGTGCCAGCAGCACAATAACCACCCAGTACTTC; CDR3aa: CASSTITTQYF
j_gene: TRBJ2-1; v_gene: TRBV29-1; d_gene: TRBD2; abundance: NA; CDR3nt: TGCAGCGCCGTACTAGCGGGAGGGCCTTCGGGCGTCTACAATGAGCAGTTCTTC; CDR3aa: CSAVLAGGPSGVYNEQFF
j_gene: TRBJ2-7; v_gene: TRBV27; d_gene: TRBD1; abundance: NA; CDR3nt: TGTGCCAGCAGCTGGGACAGGAACTACGAGCAGTACTTC; CDR3aa: CASSWDRNYEQYF
j_gene: TRBJ2-2; v_gene: TRBV5-1; d_gene: NA; abundance: once; CDR3nt: TGCGCCAGCAGCAGCAGGGGAAGGGTACCCGGGGAGCTGTTTTTT; CDR3aa: CASSSRGRVPGELFF
j_gene: TRBJ1-3; v_gene: TRBV7-2; d_gene: TRBD1; abundance: NA; CDR3nt: TGTGCCAGCAGCGCACAGGGGGGGAACACCATATATTTT; CDR3aa: CASSAQGGNTIYF
j_gene: TRBJ2-2; v_gene: TRBV7-9; d_gene: NA; abundance: once; CDR3nt: TGTGCCAGCACCGACAAGACTAGGTCCCTCGCGAACACCGGGGAGCTGTTTTTT; CDR3aa: CASTDKTRSLANTGELFF
j_gene: TRBJ1-1; v_gene: TRBV19; d_gene: TRBD1; abundance: NA; CDR3nt: TGTGCCAGTATCAGACAGGGGTTAAACACTGAAGCTTTCTTT; CDR3aa: CASIRQGLNTEAFF
j_gene: TRBJ2-2; v_gene: TRBV30; d_gene: TRBD2; abundance: NA; CDR3nt: TGTGCCTGGAGAACCTTAGCGGGTGGGACCGGGGAGCTGTTTTTT; CDR3aa: CAWRTLAGGTGELFF
j_gene: TRBJ2-1; v_gene: TRBV5-1; d_gene: TRBD2; abundance: NA; CDR3nt: TGCGCCAGCAGCTTGGCGGGGGGAGGTAGCTCCTACAATGAGCAGTTCTTC; CDR3aa: CASSLAGGGSSYNEQFF
j_gene: TRBJ2-2; v_gene: TRBV5-4; d_gene: NA; abundance: NA; CDR3nt: TGTGCCAGCAGCTTGGCCATGGTAGAGAACACCGGGGAGCTGTTTTTT; CDR3aa: CASSLAMVENTGELFF
j_gene: TRBJ2-7; v_gene: TRBV2; d_gene: TRBD1; abundance: NA; CDR3nt: TGTGCCAGCAGTATCGAGACAGGGTCCTACGAGCAGTACTTC; CDR3aa: CASSIETGSYEQYF
j_gene: TRBJ2-2; v_gene: TRBV5-1; d_gene: NA; abundance: NA; CDR3nt: TGCGCCAGCAGCTCGGGACTTAACACCGGGGAGCTGTTTTTT; CDR3aa: CASSSGLNTGELFF
j_gene: TRBJ1-5; v_gene: TRBV6-1; d_gene: NA; abundance: once; CDR3nt: TGTGCCAGCAGTGACGGGGGGTTCTATAGCAATCAGCCCCAGCATTTT; CDR3aa: CASSDGGFYSNQPQHF
j_gene: TRBJ2-3; v_gene: TRBV7-8; d_gene: TRBD2; abundance: many; CDR3nt: TGTGCCAGCAGCTTAGCGGAGGTAGCGGGCCTGAGCACAGATACGCAGTATTTT; CDR3aa: CASSLAEVAGLSTDTQYF
j_gene: TRBJ2-2; v_gene: TRBV5-1; d_gene: NA; abundance: NA; CDR3nt: TGCGCCAGCAGCCCCCGTGGAGGGACGTTTAACACCGGGGAGCTGTTTTTT; CDR3aa: CASSPRGGTFNTGELFF
j_gene: TRBJ2-3; v_gene: TRBV7-8; d_gene: NA; abundance: NA; CDR3nt: TGTGCCAGCAGCTTAGATCGGGCAGATACGCAGTATTTT; CDR3aa: CASSLDRADTQYF
j_gene: TRBJ2-2; v_gene: TRBV10-3; d_gene: TRBD2; abundance: NA; CDR3nt: TGTGCCATCAGTGAGCCCTCCCGGGGGGGAAGGAACACCGGGGAGCTGTTTTTT; CDR3aa: CAISEPSRGGRNTGELFF
j_gene: TRBJ2-1; v_gene: TRBV5-1; d_gene: TRBD1; abundance: NA; CDR3nt: TGCGCCAGCAGCCCCGGGACAGGAGTAATCTCCTACAATGAGCAGTTCTTC; CDR3aa: CASSPGTGVISYNEQFF
j_gene: TRBJ2-3; v_gene: TRBV5-1; d_gene: TRBD1; abundance: NA; CDR3nt: TGCGCCAGCAGCCCGACAGGGAGTGATACGCAGTATTTT; CDR3aa: CASSPTGSDTQYF
j_gene: TRBJ2-2; v_gene: TRBV5-6; d_gene: TRBD2; abundance: NA; CDR3nt: TGTGCCAGCAGCCGCGGGGGGCCCACCGGGGAGCTGTTTTTT; CDR3aa: CASSRGGPTGELFF
j_gene: TRBJ1-1; v_gene: TRBV5-6; d_gene: NA; abundance: few; CDR3nt: TGTGCCAGCAGCTTGGGGGGGCCCACTGAAGCTTTCTTT; CDR3aa: CASSLGGPTEAFF
j_gene: TRBJ2-3; v_gene: TRBV18; d_gene: NA; abundance: NA; CDR3nt: TGTGCCAGCTCACCCTTAGGCACAGATACGCAGTATTTT; CDR3aa: CASSPLGTDTQYF
j_gene: TRBJ2-7; v_gene: TRBV10-3; d_gene: NA; abundance: NA; CDR3nt: TGTGCCATCGAGGGCAGCTCCTACGAGCAGTACTTC; CDR3aa: CAIEGSSYEQYF
j_gene: TRBJ2-1; v_gene: TRBV5-1; d_gene: NA; abundance: NA; CDR3nt: TGCGCCAGCAGCCCCACTAGCCTGGAGGCCTACAATGAGCAGTTCTTC; CDR3aa: CASSPTSLEAYNEQFF
j_gene: TRBJ2-2; v_gene: TRBV5-6; d_gene: NA; abundance: NA; CDR3nt: TGTGCCAGCAGCTTGGTTTCGGGGACCGGGGAGCTGTTTTTT; CDR3aa: CASSLVSGTGELFF
j_gene: TRBJ2-3; v_gene: TRBV19; d_gene: NA; abundance: NA; CDR3nt: TGTGCCAGTAGTCGTGGGGCTATAGACACAGATACGCAGTATTTT; CDR3aa: CASSRGAIDTDTQYF
j_gene: TRBJ2-7; v_gene: TRBV6-6; d_gene: NA; abundance: NA; CDR3nt: TGTGCCAGCAGTTACTCGATAGCCGTCTACGAGCAGTACTTC; CDR3aa: CASSYSIAVYEQYF
j_gene: TRBJ2-3; v_gene: TRBV5-6; d_gene: NA; abundance: NA; CDR3nt: TGTGCCAGCAGCTCGACTCGAGATACGCAGTATTTT; CDR3aa: CASSSTRDTQYF
j_gene: TRBJ2-7; v_gene: TRBV11-2; d_gene: TRBD2; abundance: few; CDR3nt: TGTGCCAGCAGCCCCCCAGGGGCTAGCGGGAGCCCCTCCTACGAGCAGTACTTC; CDR3aa: CASSPPGASGSPSYEQYF
j_gene: TRBJ2-5; v_gene: TRBV6-6; d_gene: TRBD2; abundance: few; CDR3nt: TGTGCCAGCAGTTACGGTGGCGGGGGGGTGGAGACCCAGTACTTC; CDR3aa: CASSYGGGGVETQYF
j_gene: TRBJ2-1; v_gene: TRBV13; d_gene: TRBD1; abundance: NA; CDR3nt: TGTGCCACAACAGGGGGCGCCTACAATGAGCAGTTCTTC; CDR3aa: CATTGGAYNEQFF
j_gene: TRBJ2-3; v_gene: TRBV28; d_gene: NA; abundance: NA; CDR3nt: TGTGCCAGCAGCCCCGCCGGGCAGGGAGATACGCAGTATTTT; CDR3aa: CASSPAGQGDTQYF
j_gene: TRBJ2-2; v_gene: TRBV6-5; d_gene: NA; abundance: NA; CDR3nt: TGTGCCAGCAGTTACTCGGGGGCAGGGACCGGGGAGCTGTTTTTT; CDR3aa: CASSYSGAGTGELFF
j_gene: TRBJ2-1; v_gene: TRBV4-1; d_gene: NA; abundance: NA; CDR3nt: TGCGCCAGCAGCCAAGGGATAGCGCCGAGCTCCTACAATGAGCAGTTCTTC; CDR3aa: CASSQGIAPSSYNEQFF
j_gene: TRBJ2-1; v_gene: TRBV25-1; d_gene: TRBD2; abundance: NA; CDR3nt: TGTGCCAGCAGGTCGGGAGGATTCAATGAGCAGTTCTTC; CDR3aa: CASRSGGFNEQFF
j_gene: TRBJ1-2; v_gene: TRBV15; d_gene: TRBD1; abundance: NA; CDR3nt: TGTGCCACCAGCCTAAGCACAGGGGGCGACTATGGCTACACCTTC; CDR3aa: CATSLSTGGDYGYTF
j_gene: TRBJ2-1; v_gene: TRBV11-3; d_gene: NA; abundance: NA; CDR3nt: TGTGCCAGCAGCCCACTGGGAGCTTGGAATGAGCAGTTCTTC; CDR3aa: CASSPLGAWNEQFF
j_gene: TRBJ1-6; v_gene: TRBV9; d_gene: NA; abundance: NA; CDR3nt: TGTGCCAGCAGCCCCCATGGTACTCTCTCCTATAATTCACCCCTCCACTTT; CDR3aa: CASSPHGTLSYNSPLHF
j_gene: TRBJ2-7; v_gene: TRBV2; d_gene: TRBD2; abundance: few; CDR3nt: TGTGCCAGCAGCGAGCCGGGACTAGCGGGAGGGGACGAGCAGTACTTC; CDR3aa: CASSEPGLAGGDEQYF
j_gene: TRBJ2-1; v_gene: TRBV9; d_gene: TRBD1; abundance: once; CDR3nt: TGTGCCAGCAGCCCACGGGACAGCTCCTACAATGAGCAGTTCTTC; CDR3aa: CASSPRDSSYNEQFF
j_gene: TRBJ1-1; v_gene: TRBV18; d_gene: NA; abundance: NA; CDR3nt: TGTGCCAGCTCACCCGGAGGCCGTAGTACTGAAGCTTTCTTT; CDR3aa: CASSPGGRSTEAFF
j_gene: TRBJ1-1; v_gene: TRBV5-4; d_gene: TRBD1; abundance: few; CDR3nt: TGTGCCAGCAGCCTGGGACAGGGGGCGAGCACTGAAGCTTTCTTT; CDR3aa: CASSLGQGASTEAFF
j_gene: TRBJ2-5; v_gene: TRBV21-1; d_gene: NA; abundance: NA; CDR3nt: TGTGCCACCGACCGTCCGGGACAGGGGATCCAAGAGACCCAGTACTTC; CDR3aa: CATDRPGQGIQETQYF
j_gene: TRBJ2-1; v_gene: TRBV7-7; d_gene: NA; abundance: NA; CDR3nt: TGTGCTAGCAGCTTAGACGGGAGTGGGGGAAATGAGCAGTTCTTC; CDR3aa: CASSLDGSGGNEQFF
j_gene: TRBJ2-5; v_gene: TRBV11-2; d_gene: NA; abundance: NA; CDR3nt: TGTGCCAGCAGCCAGGCTCAAGAGACCCAGTACTTC; CDR3aa: CASSQAQETQYF
j_gene: TRBJ2-5; v_gene: TRBV29-1; d_gene: TRBD2; abundance: NA; CDR3nt: TGCAGCGTTGTTGACGCTAGCGGGAGTTTTGAGACCCAGTACTTC; CDR3aa: CSVVDASGSFETQYF
j_gene: TRBJ2-3; v_gene: TRBV5-1; d_gene: NA; abundance: few; CDR3nt: TGCGCCAGCAGCACTACAGGACACTCCAGCACAGATACGCAGTATTTT; CDR3aa: CASSTTGHSSTDTQYF
j_gene: TRBJ2-1; v_gene: TRBV5-1; d_gene: TRBD2; abundance: NA; CDR3nt: TGCGCCAGCAGCTTGGTTCTAGCGGGGGGCCCCAATGAGCAGTTCTTC; CDR3aa: CASSLVLAGGPNEQFF
j_gene: TRBJ2-3; v_gene: TRBV15; d_gene: NA; abundance: few; CDR3nt: TGTGCCACCAGCACCTCCAGAGATACGCAGTATTTT; CDR3aa: CATSTSRDTQYF
j_gene: TRBJ2-1; v_gene: TRBV27; d_gene: TRBD1; abundance: NA; CDR3nt: TGTGCCAGCAGCCCAACAGGGGCATCCTACAATGAGCAGTTCTTC; CDR3aa: CASSPTGASYNEQFF
j_gene: TRBJ1-2; v_gene: TRBV7-2; d_gene: NA; abundance: NA; CDR3nt: TGTGCCAGCAGCTCGACCGGGCTTCACGGAGGTGGCTATGGCTACACCTTC; CDR3aa: CASSSTGLHGGGYGYTF
j_gene: TRBJ2-1; v_gene: TRBV11-3; d_gene: TRBD1; abundance: NA; CDR3nt: TGTGCCAGCAGCTTAGGGGGACAGGGTGGGGGCAATGAGCAGTTCTTC; CDR3aa: CASSLGGQGGGNEQFF
j_gene: TRBJ1-3; v_gene: TRBV19; d_gene: TRBD1; abundance: few; CDR3nt: TGTGCCAGTAGTATAATTGGGGACAGCTCTGGAAACACCATATATTTT; CDR3aa: CASSIIGDSSGNTIYF
j_gene: TRBJ1-5; v_gene: TRBV27; d_gene: NA; abundance: few; CDR3nt: TGTGCCAGCAGTTCGCGGAGGGATCAGCCCCAGCATTTT; CDR3aa: CASSSRRDQPQHF
j_gene: TRBJ2-1; v_gene: TRBV4-3; d_gene: NA; abundance: NA; CDR3nt: TGCGCCAGCAGCCAAGATCATCAGGGAAACAATGAGCAGTTCTTC; CDR3aa: CASSQDHQGNNEQFF
j_gene: TRBJ1-2; v_gene: TRBV11-3; d_gene: NA; abundance: NA; CDR3nt: TGTGCCAGCAGTTCCCGAACAGGGAAGCGAGCTGGCTACACCTTC; CDR3aa: CASSSRTGKRAGYTF
j_gene: TRBJ1-1; v_gene: TRBV2; d_gene: NA; abundance: many; CDR3nt: TGTGCCAGCACCCCGGGTCCGGGAGCTTTCTTT; CDR3aa: CASTPGPGAFF
j_gene: TRBJ2-7; v_gene: TRBV19; d_gene: NA; abundance: NA; CDR3nt: TGTGCCAGTAGTCCCGGGGAGTTCTCATACGAGCAGTACTTC; CDR3aa: CASSPGEFSYEQYF